The sequence of this T cell receptor beta chain was determined in a study of cytomegalovirus exposure and HLA in healthy donors (dated by TCRdb to the late 2010s). For the study in its entirety: An earlier analysis of some 600 of the donors reported 276 Gb of sequence data and around 100 million unique TCR beta sequences obtained from around 190 million T cells. Alongside the repertoire data, information on donor age, sex, ethnicity and CMV serostatus was compiled. A later genetic analysis took genome-wide SNP genotypes for about 55% of the 666 donors and used that subset as a discovery cohort. In a later analysis, previously published TCR beta repertoires from about 670 donors were re-analyzed and high-resolution HLA genotyping was added so that TCR occurrence patterns could be studied. HLA typing included class I and class II loci at four-digit resolution. High-throughput TCR immunosequencing, statistical association of individual TCRs with disease status, and machine learning were combined to predict cytomegalovirus infection status. The later analysis used no new phenotypic data to find candidate immune exposures, relying instead on TCR beta sequences and their occurrence across donors. A handful of DR-DQ haplotypes were handled as single units for association and clustering because linkage in the cohort was strong. In an earlier analysis of more than 550 of the donors, high-throughput TCR beta sequencing was used to judge whether each TCR beta V gene segment behaved as functional or pseudogenic. A separate validation cohort of roughly 110 different subjects was used in addition to the approximately 700-subject first cohort. Typing coverage varied by locus: roughly 620-640 donors for A, B, C, DRB1 and DQB1; roughly 510 for DQA1; around 610 for DPA1; more than 450 for DPB1. The T cell repertoires of 666 subjects were profiled by immunosequencing and related to cytomegalovirus serostatus. The aim of the study was to test whether cataloging public T cell receptors could identify signatures of past pathogen exposure. All discovery cohort repertoires had been generated using a single sequencing platform. Of the roughly 430 genotyped donors, around 81% fell in the genetic ancestry cluster associated with self-reported Caucasian donors. Among roughly 400 genotyped donors of the cohort, an average of 235,054 unique TCR beta nucleotide sequences were sequenced per donor, around a sixth of them non-productive. An early release that covered some 640 HLA-typed donors contained 250 to 350 gigabases of sequencing data and roughly 84 million unique TCR sequences.

Results and caveats for the whole study, not just this receptor: In a later analysis, over 15,000 TCR beta sequences were associated with specific HLA alleles at a false discovery rate of 0.05. The earlier analysis of a few hundred of the donors excluded roughly 16 rarely observed V segments, including chromosome 9 orphons, because counts were too low. Cytomegalovirus status was reported to be diagnosed by the classifier with high specificity and sensitivity in both the original and validation cohorts. According to a later analysis, parvovirus B19, influenza, CMV and Epstein-Barr virus appeared linked to several top co-occurrence clusters. It was suggested by the authors that the approach could potentially be generalized to other disease states and immunological phenotypes. A later analysis found that most CMV-associated TCR beta chains appeared HLA-restricted, with HLA associations seemingly driven largely by CMV exposure. Because HLA typing was unavailable for some donors at each locus, only the typed subset was used in association tests. Sequencing depth was assumed to be roughly uniform across donors in the presence/absence analyses, though that assumption may not hold. In a later genetic analysis, fewer N-insertions in productive TCRs were reported among donors in an Asian-associated ancestry cluster than the approximately 710-donor mean. A cluster of highly shared sequence variants was judged likely to be a technical artifact of the sequencing pipeline. Linkage disequilibrium might explain the correlated functional status among segregating V segments, but an unknown experimental factor could not be excluded. Most TCR sequences were seen in very few donors, while some public TCRs were found in many individuals. The 87-base-pair reads could not distinguish some IMGT-functional V segments, including TRBV6-2 and TRBV6-3, so those segments were excluded. The study listed 164 TCR beta chains as associated with cytomegalovirus. In a later analysis, TCR association rates were found to vary across HLA loci, with the most associated TCRs seen for DRB1 alleles and the fewest for HLA-C alleles. Three of the identified cytomegalovirus-associated TCR beta chains were confirmed in vitro to be specific for cytomegalovirus antigens. When HLA alleles, especially DR and DQ, strongly co-occurred, TCR associations were difficult to assign to individual alleles. In this cohort, only TCR beta chains were sequenced, and detectable features were limited by the absence of alpha or paired-chain data. A further reported finding was that TCR beta sequences accurately predicted the HLA-A and HLA-B alleles for most subjects in the first cohort. Broadly in line with IMGT annotations, most TCR beta V segments showed up in productive rearrangements about 87% or about 30% of the time in an earlier analysis of 587 of the donors. CMV serostatus was the only immune exposure information available for the cohort. In a later genetic analysis, a missense DCLRE1C variant was associated with V-gene and J-gene trimming of TCR beta chains, and the association was replicated in an independent cohort. In a later analysis, HLA-associated TCR beta chains were found to be more clonally expanded and to have lower generation probabilities than equally common non-associated chains.

Concerning this clone: Its antigen is still unknown. Base qualities are not at hand, and no much larger clone is one base apart. In the same sample, other DNA sequences code for this CDR3.

The cohort was made up of about 670 healthy bone marrow donors. At the time of sampling, all cohort members were nominally healthy, though unrecorded immune exposures were likely present. The donor was CMV seropositive and belonged to the group of 250 to 350 seropositive cohort members. Every donor gave a peripheral blood sample, and the peripheral blood mononuclear cells from that sample were used for TCR beta sequencing. The Qiagen DNeasy Blood Extraction Kit was used to extract genomic DNA from the blood cell samples. Library prep was done by the immunoSEQ multiplex PCR assay. For the multiplex PCR, a mixture combining 60 forward primers for TCR Vbeta segments and 13 reverse primers for TCR Jbeta segments was used. Amplification of the CDR3 region of rearranged TCR beta genes was performed with a multiplex PCR assay on genomic DNA. On the Illumina HiSeq System, the amplified TCR beta libraries were sequenced as 87-base-pair reads. The authors processed their data as follows. A later analysis tallied tens of millions of unique TCR beta chains across the approximately 670 repertoires, and about 12 million of those chains were shared by two or more donors. Raw reads were error-corrected and collapsed into unique sequences with a nearest-neighbor algorithm that merged closely related sequences to remove PCR and sequencing errors. V, D and J gene segments were assigned by aligning CDR3 sequences to IMGT reference sequences. For a sequence to be retained, a match of at least six nucleotides was required to both a V gene segment and a J gene segment. Rearrangements were called productive when the CDR3 lacked stop codons and stayed in frame with V and J; all others were non-productive. Following IMGT convention, CDR3 was defined as the stretch from the second conserved V-encoded cysteine up to the conserved J-encoded phenylalanine. The earlier analysis of 450 to 750 of the donors excluded any sequence lacking an unambiguous match to a single V gene segment. In an earlier analysis of some 590 of the donors, a V segment was called functional when productive rearrangements were above 56.7%, and segregating when the standard deviation between donors exceeded 5%. To diagnose cytomegalovirus status from the catalog of TCR beta chain sequences, a statistical classification framework was built. In a later analysis, TCR nucleotide sequences were compared against IMGT/GENE-DB human TR gene sequences so that V and J genes could be assigned. The TCRdist pipeline was used in a later analysis to assign CDR3 sequences and most-parsimonious VDJ recombination scenarios. In a later analysis, each TCR beta chain was defined by its CDR3 amino acid sequence together with its V-gene family, and reads without a unique V-gene family were excluded. As a way to deal with suspected cross-contamination and a sequencing artifact, a later analysis dropped nearly 600 nucleotide sequences that were highly shared and had low generation probability. In a later analysis, a clonal expansion index for each public chain was calculated from normalized within-repertoire ranks of inferred template counts. A later analysis computed generation probabilities with a VDJ recombination model fitted to out-of-frame rearrangements, and checked the results against IGoR. In a later analysis, TCR-TCR, TCR-HLA and TCR-CMV co-occurrence was scored with hypergeometric tests, and a repertoire-size bias correction was applied to TCR pairs. A later analysis estimated false discovery rates by permuting HLA or CMV assignments 20 times. In a later analysis, co-occurring TCRs were grouped using DBSCAN, with TCRdist sequence similarity added in when clustering inside HLA-allele-positive subsets. Repertoires with fewer than 30,000 or more than 120,000 public chains were left out of co-occurrence clustering, as were five repertoires with anomalous nucleotide sharing. TCRdb stores this immuneACCESS table with in-frame sequences only. Part of the clones is absent; in the studies checked, under half of the shortfall reflects unresolved V genes, and no reason is known for the rest. The V and J calls and clone size are taken from that table; D and trimming were inferred from the DNA. The sample table records about 120,000 clones; 76% of these occur just once. The ten largest account for around 12% of the sample.

Inclusive of the bounding cysteine and phenylalanine, the CDR3 is 15 residues long. CDR3 DNA is the only sequence kept; it has 45 bases, read in frame from the first base. V is cut by 0 bases and J by 3 bases, and the space between the germline ends is 11 bases. For CDR1 and CDR2, the germline V gene lists MNHEY and SVGAGI. This receptor was taken from a woman aged 35 to 49 in good health and CMV-seropositive. The sample comprised PBMCs. The V gene is TRBV6-5 and the J gene is TRBJ1-1, and the D gene may be TRBD1, 5 bases matching. The nucleotides are TGTGCCAGCAGTTACTCCCGGACGGGGGACACTGAAGCTTTCTTT. This yields the protein CASSYSRTGDTEAFF.